This T cell receptor beta chain was sequenced in a study of T-cell reconstitution after alpha-beta-depleted transplantation in children. This CDR3 spans 14 amino acids. Trimming cost V 6 bases and J 3 bases; bases outside gene matches: 7. TCRbeta library construction was performed incorporating unique molecular identifiers. TCRdb re-called the PCR reads through MiXCR, storing one row per CDR3 protein. Seen here are some 600,000 distinct CDR3 sequences, 10% to 15% observed once, and the top ten hold about 2%. In this sample, this clonotype turned up many times. What it recognizes is unknown. Study-level findings and limits: T-cell numbers and diversity one year post-transplant derived largely from freshly generated T cells. Where some patients showed high TCRbeta diversity at day 60, it came from recipient T cells and thymic progenitors that had survived. Expanded graft clones, several hundred of them, were reportedly the source of alpha-beta T cells about two months after transplant.

The chain employs TRBV12-3 or TRBV12-4 and TRBJ2-7; 8 bases are shared with TRBD1. The origin of this receptor is a male patient younger than 18 who had a stem cell transplant for acute myeloid leukemia, so the T cells may come from the graft donor. The sequences come from PBMCs, mostly from graft donor cells, collected 360 days after TCRalphabeta/CD19-depleted stem cell transplant. The CDR3 protein is CASSQTGAHYEQYF. The CDR3 nucleotides read TGTGCCAGCAGCCAGACAGGGGCCCACTACGAGCAGTACTTC.